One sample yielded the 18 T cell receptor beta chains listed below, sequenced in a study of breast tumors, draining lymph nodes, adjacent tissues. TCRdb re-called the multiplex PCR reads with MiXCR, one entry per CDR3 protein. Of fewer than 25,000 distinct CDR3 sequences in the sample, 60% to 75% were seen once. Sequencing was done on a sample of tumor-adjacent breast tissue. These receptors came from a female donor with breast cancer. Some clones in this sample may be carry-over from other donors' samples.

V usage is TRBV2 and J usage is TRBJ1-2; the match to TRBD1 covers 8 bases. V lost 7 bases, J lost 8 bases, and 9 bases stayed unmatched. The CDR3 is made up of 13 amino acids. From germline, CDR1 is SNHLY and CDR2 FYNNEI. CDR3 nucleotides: TGTGCCAGCACCGAAGACAGGGGAGGCGGCTACACCTTC. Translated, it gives CASTEDRGGGYTF.

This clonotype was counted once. Written as DNA, the CDR3 is TGCAGCGTTGGTCACGGGAGATCGGCAGATACGCAGTATTTT. Protein: CSVGHGRSADTQYF. V is TRBV29-1 and J is TRBJ2-3; maybe TRBD2 (6 bases). This CDR3 has 14 residues. Trimming shortened V by 4 bases and J by 4 bases, and 15 bases separated the two germline ends. The germline CDR1 and CDR2 sequences are SQVTM and ANQGSEA.

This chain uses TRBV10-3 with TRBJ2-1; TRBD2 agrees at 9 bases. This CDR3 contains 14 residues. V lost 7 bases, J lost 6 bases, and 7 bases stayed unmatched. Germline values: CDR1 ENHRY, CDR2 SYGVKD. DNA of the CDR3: TGTGCCATCACCCTTGGGGGACTAGCCAATGAGCAGTTCTTC. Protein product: CAITLGGLANEQFF.

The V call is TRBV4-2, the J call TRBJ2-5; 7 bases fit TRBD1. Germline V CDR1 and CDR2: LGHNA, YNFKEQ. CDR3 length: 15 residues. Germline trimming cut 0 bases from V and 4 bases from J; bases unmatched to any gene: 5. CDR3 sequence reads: CASSQENRGAETQYF. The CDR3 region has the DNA TGTGCCAGCAGCCAAGAAAACAGGGGAGCAGAGACCCAGTACTTC.

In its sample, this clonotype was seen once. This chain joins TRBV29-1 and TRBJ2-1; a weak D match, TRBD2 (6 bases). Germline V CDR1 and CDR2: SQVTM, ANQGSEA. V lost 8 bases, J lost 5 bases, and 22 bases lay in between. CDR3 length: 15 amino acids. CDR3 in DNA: TGCAGCCACACCGGGGAGTGGGAGGAGCACAATGAGCAGTTCTTC. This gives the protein CSHTGEWEEHNEQFF.

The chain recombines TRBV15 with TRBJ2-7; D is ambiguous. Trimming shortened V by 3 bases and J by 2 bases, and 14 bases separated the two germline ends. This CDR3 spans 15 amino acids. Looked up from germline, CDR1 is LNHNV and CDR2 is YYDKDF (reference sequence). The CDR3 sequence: CATSRNTGPTYEQYF. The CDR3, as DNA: TGTGCCACCAGCAGGAACACCGGGCCCACCTACGAGCAGTACTTC.

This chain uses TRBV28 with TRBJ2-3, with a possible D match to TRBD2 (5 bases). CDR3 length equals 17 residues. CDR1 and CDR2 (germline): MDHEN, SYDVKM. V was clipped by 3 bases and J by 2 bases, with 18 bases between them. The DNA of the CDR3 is TGTGCCAGCAGTTTGGAGGCCCTACCCACCCCCACAGATACGCAGTATTTT. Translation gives CASSLEALPTPTDTQYF.

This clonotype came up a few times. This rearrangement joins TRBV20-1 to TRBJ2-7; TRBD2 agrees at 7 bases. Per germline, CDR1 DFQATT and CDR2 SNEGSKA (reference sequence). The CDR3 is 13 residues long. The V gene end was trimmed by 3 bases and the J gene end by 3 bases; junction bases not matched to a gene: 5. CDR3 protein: CSASQAGIYEQYF. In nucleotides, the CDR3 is TGCAGTGCTAGTCAAGCGGGAATCTACGAGCAGTACTTC.

The CDR3: CASNEGGGAGNTIYF. DNA of the CDR3: TGTGCCAGCAACGAGGGAGGGGGCGCTGGAAACACCATATATTTT. The rearrangement links TRBV25-1 to TRBJ1-3; 7 bases fit TRBD1. This CDR3 region has 15 residues. V shed 7 bases and J 2 bases; nucleotides not matched to a gene: 8. Germline values: CDR1 MGHDK, CDR2 SYGVNS.

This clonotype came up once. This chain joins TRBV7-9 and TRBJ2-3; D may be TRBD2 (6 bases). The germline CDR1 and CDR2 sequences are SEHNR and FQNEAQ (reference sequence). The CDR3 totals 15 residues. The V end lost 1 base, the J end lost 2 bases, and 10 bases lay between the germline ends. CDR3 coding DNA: TGTGCCAGCAGCTTAGGTGTAGCGGACACAGATACGCAGTATTTT. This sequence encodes CASSLGVADTDTQYF.

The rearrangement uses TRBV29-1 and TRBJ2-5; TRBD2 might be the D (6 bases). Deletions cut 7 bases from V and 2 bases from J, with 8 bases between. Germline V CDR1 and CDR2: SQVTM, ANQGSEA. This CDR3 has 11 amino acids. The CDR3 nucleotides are TGCAGCGGGGGAGGTCAAGAGACCCAGTACTTC. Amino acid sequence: CSGGGQETQYF.

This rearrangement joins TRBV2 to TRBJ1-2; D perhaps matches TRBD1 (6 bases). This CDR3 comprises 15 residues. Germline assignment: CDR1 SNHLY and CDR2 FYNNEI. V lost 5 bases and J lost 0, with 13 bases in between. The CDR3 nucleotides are TGTGCCAGCAGTCCGGGGGGCCTGACTAACTATGGCTACACCTTC. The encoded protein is CASSPGGLTNYGYTF. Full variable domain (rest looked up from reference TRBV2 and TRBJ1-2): EPEVTQTPSHQVTQMGQEVILRCVPISNHLYFYWYRQILGQKVEFLVSFYNNEISEKSEIFDDQFSVERPDGSNFTLKIRSTKLEDSAMYFCASSPGGLTNYGYTFGSGTRLTVV.

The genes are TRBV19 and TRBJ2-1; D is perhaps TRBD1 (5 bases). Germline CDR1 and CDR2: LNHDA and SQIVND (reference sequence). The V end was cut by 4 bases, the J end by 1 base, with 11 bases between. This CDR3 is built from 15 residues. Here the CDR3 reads CASSKGLGSYNEQFF. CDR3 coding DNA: TGTGCCAGTAGTAAGGGGTTGGGGTCCTACAATGAGCAGTTCTTC.

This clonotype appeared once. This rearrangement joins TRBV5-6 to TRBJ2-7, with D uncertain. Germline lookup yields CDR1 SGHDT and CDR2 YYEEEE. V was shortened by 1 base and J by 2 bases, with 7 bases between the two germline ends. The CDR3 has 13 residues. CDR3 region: CASSLTSTYEQYF. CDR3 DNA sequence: TGTGCCAGCAGCTTGACCAGTACCTACGAGCAGTACTTC. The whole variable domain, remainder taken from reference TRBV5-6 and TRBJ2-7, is DAGVTQSPTHLIKTRGQQVTLRCSPKSGHDTVSWYQQALGQGPQFIFQYYEEEERQRGNFPDRFSGHQFPNYSSELNVNALLLGDSALYLCASSLTSTYEQYFGPGTRLTVT.

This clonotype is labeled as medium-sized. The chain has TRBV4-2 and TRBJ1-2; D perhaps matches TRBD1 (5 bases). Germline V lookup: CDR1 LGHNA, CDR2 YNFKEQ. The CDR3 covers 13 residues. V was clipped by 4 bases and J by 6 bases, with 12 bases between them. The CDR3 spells CASSLRGDDGYTF. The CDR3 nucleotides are TGTGCCAGCAGCCTCCGGGGGGACGATGGCTACACCTTC.

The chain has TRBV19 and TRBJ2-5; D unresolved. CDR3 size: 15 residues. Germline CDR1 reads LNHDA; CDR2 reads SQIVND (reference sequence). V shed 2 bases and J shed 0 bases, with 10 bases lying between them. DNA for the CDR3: TGTGCCAGTAGTATACAGGCGAAGAACCAAGAGACCCAGTACTTC. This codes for CASSIQAKNQETQYF. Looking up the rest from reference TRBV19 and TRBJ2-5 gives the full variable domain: DGGITQSPKYLFRKEGQNVTLSCEQNLNHDAMYWYRQDPGQGLRLIYYSQIVNDFQKGDIAEGYSVSREKKESFPLTVTSAQKNPTAFYLCASSIQAKNQETQYFGPGTRLLVL.

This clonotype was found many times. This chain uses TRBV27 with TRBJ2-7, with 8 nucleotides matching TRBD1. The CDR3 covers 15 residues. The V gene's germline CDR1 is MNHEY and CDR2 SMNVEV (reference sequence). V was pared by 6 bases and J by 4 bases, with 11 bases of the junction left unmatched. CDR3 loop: CASRSGQGNRYEQYF. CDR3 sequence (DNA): TGTGCCAGCAGATCCGGACAGGGCAACAGGTACGAGCAGTACTTC.

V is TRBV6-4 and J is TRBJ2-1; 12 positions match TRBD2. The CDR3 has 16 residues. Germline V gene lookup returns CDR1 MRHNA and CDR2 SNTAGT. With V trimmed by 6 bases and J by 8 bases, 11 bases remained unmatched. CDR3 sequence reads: CASRQGLAGGRDEQFF. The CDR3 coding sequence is TGTGCCAGCAGGCAGGGGCTAGCGGGAGGGAGAGATGAGCAGTTCTTC.